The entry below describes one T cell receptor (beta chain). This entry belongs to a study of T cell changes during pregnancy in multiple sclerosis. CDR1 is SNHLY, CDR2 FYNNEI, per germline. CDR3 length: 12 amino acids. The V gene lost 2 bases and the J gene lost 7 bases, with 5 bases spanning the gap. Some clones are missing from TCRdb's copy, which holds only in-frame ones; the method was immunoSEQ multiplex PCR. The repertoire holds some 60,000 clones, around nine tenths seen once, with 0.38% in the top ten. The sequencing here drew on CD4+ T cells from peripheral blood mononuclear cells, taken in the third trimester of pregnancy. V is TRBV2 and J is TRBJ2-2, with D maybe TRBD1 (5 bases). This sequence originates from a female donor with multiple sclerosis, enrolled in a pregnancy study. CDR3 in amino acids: CASSEQGGELFF. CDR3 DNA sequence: TGTGCCAGCAGTGAACAGGGCGGGGAGCTGTTTTTT.